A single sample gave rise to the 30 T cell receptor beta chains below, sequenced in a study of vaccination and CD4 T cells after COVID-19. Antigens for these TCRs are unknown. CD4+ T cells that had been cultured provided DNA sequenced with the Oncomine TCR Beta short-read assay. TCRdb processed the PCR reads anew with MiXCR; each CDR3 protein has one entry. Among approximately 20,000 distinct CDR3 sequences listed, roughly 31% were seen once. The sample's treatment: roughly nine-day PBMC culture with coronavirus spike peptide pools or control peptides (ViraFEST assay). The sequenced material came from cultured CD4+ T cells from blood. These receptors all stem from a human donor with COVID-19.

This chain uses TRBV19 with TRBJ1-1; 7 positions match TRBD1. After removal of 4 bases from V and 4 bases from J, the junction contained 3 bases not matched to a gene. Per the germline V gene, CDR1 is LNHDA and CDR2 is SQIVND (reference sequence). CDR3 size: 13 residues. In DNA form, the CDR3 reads TGTGCCAGTAGTACTACAGGGGCCACTGAAGCTTTCTTT. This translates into CASSTTGATEAFF.

CDR3 DNA: TGTGCCAGTTCGGACCCGCCCACAGATACGCAGTATTTT. Amino acids: CASSDPPTDTQYF. The J gene is TRBJ2-3, the V gene TRBV19, with unresolved D. The CDR3 runs 13 residues. V was shortened by 8 bases and J by 2 bases, with 11 bases between the two germline ends. The germline V gene has CDR1 LNHDA and CDR2 SQIVND (reference sequence). Full variable domain (rest looked up from reference TRBV19 and TRBJ2-3): DGGITQSPKYLFRKEGQNVTLSCEQNLNHDAMYWYRQDPGQGLRLIYYSQIVNDFQKGDIAEGYSVSREKKESFPLTVTSAQKNPTAFYLCASSDPPTDTQYFGPGTRLTVL.

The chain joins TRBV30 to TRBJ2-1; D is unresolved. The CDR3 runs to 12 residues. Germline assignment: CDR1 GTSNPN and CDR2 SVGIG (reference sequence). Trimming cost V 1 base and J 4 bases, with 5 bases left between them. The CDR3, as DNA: TGTGCCTGGAGTGAGACGTACAATGAGCAGTTCTTC. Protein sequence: CAWSETYNEQFF.

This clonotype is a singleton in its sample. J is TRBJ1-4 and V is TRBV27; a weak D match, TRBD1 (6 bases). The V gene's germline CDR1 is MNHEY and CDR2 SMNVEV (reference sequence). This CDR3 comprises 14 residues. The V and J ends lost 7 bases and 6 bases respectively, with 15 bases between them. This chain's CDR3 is CASKQVGGHEKLFF. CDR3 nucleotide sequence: TGTGCCAGCAAACAAGTGGGGGGGCATGAAAAACTGTTTTTT.

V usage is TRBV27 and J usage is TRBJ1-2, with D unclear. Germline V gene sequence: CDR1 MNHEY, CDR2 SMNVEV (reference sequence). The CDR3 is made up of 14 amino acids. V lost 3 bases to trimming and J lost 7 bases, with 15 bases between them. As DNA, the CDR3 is TGTGCCAGCAGTTTTACTGGACCGCCCGGTGGCTACACCTTC. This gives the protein CASSFTGPPGGYTF.

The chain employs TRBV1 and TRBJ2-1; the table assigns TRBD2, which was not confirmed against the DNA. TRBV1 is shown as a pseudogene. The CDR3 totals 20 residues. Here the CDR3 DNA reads TGCACCAGCAGCCAAGTACTAGCGGGGGGGCCAACGAGCTCCTACAATGAGCAGTTCTTC. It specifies CTSSQVLAGGPTSSYNEQFF.

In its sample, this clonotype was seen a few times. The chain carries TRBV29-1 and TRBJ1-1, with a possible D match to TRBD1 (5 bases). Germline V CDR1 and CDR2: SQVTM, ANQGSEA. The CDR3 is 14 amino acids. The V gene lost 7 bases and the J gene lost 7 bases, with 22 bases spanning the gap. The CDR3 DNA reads TGCAGCGCTACTAATTCCGGGGCGCGAAATGAAGCTTTCTTT. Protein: CSATNSGARNEAFF.

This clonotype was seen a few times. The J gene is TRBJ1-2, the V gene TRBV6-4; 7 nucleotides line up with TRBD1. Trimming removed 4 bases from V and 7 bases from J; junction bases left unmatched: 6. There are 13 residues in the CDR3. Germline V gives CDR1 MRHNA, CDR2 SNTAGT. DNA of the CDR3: TGTGCCAGCAGTGCCACCGACAGGGCTGGCTACACCTTC. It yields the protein CASSATDRAGYTF.

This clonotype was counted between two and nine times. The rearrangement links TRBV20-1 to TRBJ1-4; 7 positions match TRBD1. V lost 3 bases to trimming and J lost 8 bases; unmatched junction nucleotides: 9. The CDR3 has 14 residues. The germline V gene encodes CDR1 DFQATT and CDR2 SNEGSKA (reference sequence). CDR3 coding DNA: TGCAGTGCTAGCCCTGCCCAGGGGGACGAAAAACTGTTTTTT. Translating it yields CSASPAQGDEKLFF.

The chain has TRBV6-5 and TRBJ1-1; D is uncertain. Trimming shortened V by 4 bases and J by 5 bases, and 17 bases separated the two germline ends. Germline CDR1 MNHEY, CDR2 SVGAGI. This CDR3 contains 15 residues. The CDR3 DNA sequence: TGTGCCAGCAGTTTCGACACTACTTTGCGGACTGAAGCTTTCTTT. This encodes CASSFDTTLRTEAFF.

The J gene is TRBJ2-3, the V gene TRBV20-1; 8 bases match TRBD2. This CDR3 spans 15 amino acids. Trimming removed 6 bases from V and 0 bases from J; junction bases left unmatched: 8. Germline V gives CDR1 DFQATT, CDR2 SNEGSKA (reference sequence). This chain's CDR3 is CSATLAGGSTDTQYF. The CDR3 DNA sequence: TGCAGTGCAACCTTGGCGGGGGGCAGCACAGATACGCAGTATTTT.

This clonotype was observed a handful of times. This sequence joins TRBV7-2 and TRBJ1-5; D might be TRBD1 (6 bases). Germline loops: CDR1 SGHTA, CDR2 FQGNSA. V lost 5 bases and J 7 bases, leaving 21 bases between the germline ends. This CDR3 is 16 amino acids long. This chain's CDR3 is CASSQSGVGISQPQHF. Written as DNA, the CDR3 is TGTGCCAGCAGCCAATCAGGGGTGGGTATTTCACAGCCCCAGCATTTT.

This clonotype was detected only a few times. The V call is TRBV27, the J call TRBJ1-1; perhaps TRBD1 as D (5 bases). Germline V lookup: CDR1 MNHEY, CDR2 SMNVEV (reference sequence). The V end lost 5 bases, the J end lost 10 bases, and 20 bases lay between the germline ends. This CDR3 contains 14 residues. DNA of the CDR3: TGTGCCAGCAGTCCCCTCCTACCAGGGCCCGGAGCTTTCTTT. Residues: CASSPLLPGPGAFF.

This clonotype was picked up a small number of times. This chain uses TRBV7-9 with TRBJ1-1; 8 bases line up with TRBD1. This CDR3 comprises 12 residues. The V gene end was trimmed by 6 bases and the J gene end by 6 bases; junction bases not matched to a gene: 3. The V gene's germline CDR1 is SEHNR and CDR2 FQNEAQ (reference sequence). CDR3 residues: CASRRQGPEAFF. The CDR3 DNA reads TGTGCCAGCAGGCGACAGGGGCCTGAAGCTTTCTTT.

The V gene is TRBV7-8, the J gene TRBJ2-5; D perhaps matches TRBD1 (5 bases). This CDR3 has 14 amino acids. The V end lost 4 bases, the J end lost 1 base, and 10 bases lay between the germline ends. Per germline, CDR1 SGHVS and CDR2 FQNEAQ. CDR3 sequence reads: CASSYGHLQETQYF. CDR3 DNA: TGTGCCAGCAGCTACGGACATCTCCAAGAGACCCAGTACTTC.

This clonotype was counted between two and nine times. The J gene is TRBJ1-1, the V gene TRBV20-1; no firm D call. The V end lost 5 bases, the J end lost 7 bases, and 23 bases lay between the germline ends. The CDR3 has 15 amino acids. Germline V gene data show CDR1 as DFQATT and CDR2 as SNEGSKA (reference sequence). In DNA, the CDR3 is TGCAGTGCTGCCAGCCTGCAGGTACGAGATTTTGAAGCTTTCTTT. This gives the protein CSAASLQVRDFEAFF.

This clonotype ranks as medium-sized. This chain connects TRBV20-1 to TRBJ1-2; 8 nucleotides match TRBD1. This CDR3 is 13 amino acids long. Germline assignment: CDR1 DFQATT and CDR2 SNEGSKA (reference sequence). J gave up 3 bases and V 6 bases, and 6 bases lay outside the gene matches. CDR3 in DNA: TGCAGTGCGGTGACAGGGGTGGACTATGGCTACACCTTC. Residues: CSAVTGVDYGYTF.

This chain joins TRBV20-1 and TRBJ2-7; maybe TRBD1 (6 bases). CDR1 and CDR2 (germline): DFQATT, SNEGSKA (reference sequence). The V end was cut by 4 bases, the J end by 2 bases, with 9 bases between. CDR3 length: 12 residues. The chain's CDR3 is CSATDRTYEQYF. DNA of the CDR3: TGCAGTGCTACGGACAGAACCTACGAGCAGTACTTC.

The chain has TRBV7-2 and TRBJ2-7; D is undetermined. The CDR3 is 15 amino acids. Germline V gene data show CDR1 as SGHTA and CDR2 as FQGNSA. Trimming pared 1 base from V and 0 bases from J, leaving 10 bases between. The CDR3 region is CASSLVMGSSYEQYF. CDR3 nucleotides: TGTGCCAGCAGCTTAGTCATGGGCAGCTCCTACGAGCAGTACTTC. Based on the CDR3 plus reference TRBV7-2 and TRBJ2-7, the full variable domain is GAGVSQSPSNKVTEKGKDVELRCDPISGHTALYWYRQSLGQGLEFLIYFQGNSAPDKSGLPSDRFSAERTGGSVSTLTIQRTQQEDSAVYLCASSLVMGSSYEQYFGPGTRLTVT.

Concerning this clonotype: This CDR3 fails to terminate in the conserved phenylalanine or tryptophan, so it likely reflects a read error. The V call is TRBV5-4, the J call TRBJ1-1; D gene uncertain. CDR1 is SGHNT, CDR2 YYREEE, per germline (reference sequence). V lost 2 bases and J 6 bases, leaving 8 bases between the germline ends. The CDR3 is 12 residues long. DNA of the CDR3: TGTGCCAGCAGCTTTTTAGGCGCTGAAGCTTTCTTA. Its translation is CASSFLGAEAFL.

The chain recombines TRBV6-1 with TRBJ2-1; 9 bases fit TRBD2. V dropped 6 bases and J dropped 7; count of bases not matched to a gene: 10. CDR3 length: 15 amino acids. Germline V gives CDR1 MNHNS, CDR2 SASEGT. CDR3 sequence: CASRGGGGGRNEQFF. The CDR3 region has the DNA TGTGCCAGCAGGGGAGGCGGGGGGGGTCGGAATGAGCAGTTCTTC.

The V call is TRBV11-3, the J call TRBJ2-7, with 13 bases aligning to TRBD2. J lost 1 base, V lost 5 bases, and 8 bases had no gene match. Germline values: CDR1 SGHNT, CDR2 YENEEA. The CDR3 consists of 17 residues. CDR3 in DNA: TGTGCCAGCAGCCCCGGGACTAGCGGGGACCTTTCCTACGAGCAGTACTTC. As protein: CASSPGTSGDLSYEQYF. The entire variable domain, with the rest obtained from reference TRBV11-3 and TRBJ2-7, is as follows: EAGVVQSPRYKIIEKKQPVAFWCNPISGHNTLYWYLQNLGQGPELLIRYENEEAVDDSQLPKDRFSAERLKGVDSTLKIQPAELGDSAVYLCASSPGTSGDLSYEQYFGPGTRLTVT.

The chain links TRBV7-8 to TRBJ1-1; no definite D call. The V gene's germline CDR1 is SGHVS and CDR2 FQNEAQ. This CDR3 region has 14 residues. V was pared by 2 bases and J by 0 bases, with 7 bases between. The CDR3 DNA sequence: TGTGCCAGCAGCTTAACCGATATGAACACTGAAGCTTTCTTT. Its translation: CASSLTDMNTEAFF.

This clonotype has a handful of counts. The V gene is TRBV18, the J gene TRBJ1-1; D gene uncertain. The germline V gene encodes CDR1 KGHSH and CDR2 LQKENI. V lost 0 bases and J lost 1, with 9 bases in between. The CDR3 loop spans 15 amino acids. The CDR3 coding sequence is TGTGCCAGCTCACCACCGATATCCAGGAACACTGAAGCTTTCTTT. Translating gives CASSPPISRNTEAFF.

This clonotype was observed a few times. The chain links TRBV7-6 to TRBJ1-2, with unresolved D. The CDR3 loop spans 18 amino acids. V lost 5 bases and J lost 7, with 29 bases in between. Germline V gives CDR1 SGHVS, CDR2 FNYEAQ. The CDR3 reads CASSQPTTQLFGDCGYTF. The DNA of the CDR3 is TGTGCCAGCAGCCAGCCTACGACGCAGCTATTTGGTGACTGTGGCTACACCTTC.

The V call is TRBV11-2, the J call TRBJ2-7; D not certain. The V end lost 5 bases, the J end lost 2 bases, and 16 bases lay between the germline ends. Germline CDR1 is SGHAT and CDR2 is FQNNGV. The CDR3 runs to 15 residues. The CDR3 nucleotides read TGTGCCAGCAGCGTTGACAAAGGGCCAACCTACGAGCAGTACTTC. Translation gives CASSVDKGPTYEQYF. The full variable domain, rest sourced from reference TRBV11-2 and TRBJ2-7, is EAGVAQSPRYKIIEKRQSVAFWCNPISGHATLYWYQQILGQGPKLLIQFQNNGVVDDSQLPKDRFSAERLKGVDSTLKIQPAKLEDSAVYLCASSVDKGPTYEQYFGPGTRLTVT.

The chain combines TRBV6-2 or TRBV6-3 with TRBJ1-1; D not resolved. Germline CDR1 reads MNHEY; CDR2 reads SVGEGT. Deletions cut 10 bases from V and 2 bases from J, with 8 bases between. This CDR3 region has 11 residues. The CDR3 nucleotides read TGTGCCACGTCGCTTAACACTGAAGCTTTCTTT. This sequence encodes CATSLNTEAFF.

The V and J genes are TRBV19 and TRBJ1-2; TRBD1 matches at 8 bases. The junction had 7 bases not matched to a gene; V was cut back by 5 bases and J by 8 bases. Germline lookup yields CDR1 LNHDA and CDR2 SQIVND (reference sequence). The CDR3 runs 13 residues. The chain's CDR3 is CASSPRTGTGYTF. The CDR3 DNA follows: TGTGCCAGTAGTCCCAGGACAGGGACCGGCTACACCTTC.

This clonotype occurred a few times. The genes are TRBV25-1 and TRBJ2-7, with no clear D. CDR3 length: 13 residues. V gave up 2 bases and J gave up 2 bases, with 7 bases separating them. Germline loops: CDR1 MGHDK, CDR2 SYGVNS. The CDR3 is CASSEPQTYEQYF. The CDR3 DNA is TGTGCCAGCAGTGAACCGCAGACCTACGAGCAGTACTTC.

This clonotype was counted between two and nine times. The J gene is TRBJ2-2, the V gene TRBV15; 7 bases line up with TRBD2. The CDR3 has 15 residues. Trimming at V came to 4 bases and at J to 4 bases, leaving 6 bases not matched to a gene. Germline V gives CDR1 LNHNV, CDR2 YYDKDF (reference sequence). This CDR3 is CATSNQRGLTGELFF. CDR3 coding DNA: TGTGCCACCAGCAACCAGCGGGGACTCACCGGGGAGCTGTTTTTT.